Detailed here is one T cell receptor (beta chain). The antigen is not known. This entry comes from a study of T cell responses to AZD1222 COVID-19 vaccine. Assay: immunoSEQ multiplex PCR; the TCRdb copy retains only in-frame clones and omits some. This table has about 120,000 clones, around 83% appearing once. The germline V gene has CDR1 ENHRY and CDR2 SYGVKD. This CDR3 comprises 12 residues. V lost 10 bases and J lost 1, with 8 bases in between. Study observations and caveats: Spike-specific TCR breadth and depth rose after two AZD1222 doses. Sampled repertoires all dated from after the peak T cell response. The donor cohort was predominantly white British with a female majority, and clonal diversity may have been underestimated.

Both about-4-week and about-12-week second-dose recipients were combined. The chain couples TRBV10-3 to TRBJ1-3; D is undetermined. The starting material was peripheral blood, obtained 28 days after the second AZD1222 dose. This sequence originates from an adult who received the AZD1222 COVID-19 vaccine. For the CDR3, the DNA is TGTGCCACCGGACGGTCTGGAAACACCATATATTTT. It encodes CATGRSGNTIYF.